What follows are 28 T cell receptor beta chains derived from one specimen sequenced in a study of memory B cells and T cells in multiple sclerosis. For these receptors, no antigen is known. Method: immunoSEQ multiplex PCR; TCRdb's copy keeps in-frame clones and lacks some. The table includes approximately 47,000 clones, more than 65% detected once. Stimulus-free culture yielded autoproliferating CFSE-dim and non-proliferating CFSE-high T cells, each sequenced separately. Approximately 5x10^7 CFSE-labeled PBMCs were cultured around seven days unstimulated, then replicate wells were pooled. Sequenced material: PBMCs from blood kept in culture. These receptors came from a human donor with multiple sclerosis.

V is TRBV29-1 and J is TRBJ1-1; 7 positions agree with TRBD1. The J segment lost 1 base and the V segment lost 7 bases, leaving 9 bases of the junction unmatched. This CDR3 is 14 amino acids long. The germline V gene encodes CDR1 SQVTM and CDR2 ANQGSEA. CDR3 sequence reads: CSAETGQGNTEAFF. The CDR3 DNA sequence: TGCAGCGCAGAGACAGGGCAAGGGAACACTGAAGCTTTCTTT.

Comments on this clone: Sequence at one end of the junction differs from germline and may be a read error. The chain uses TRBV4-3 and TRBJ2-6; weak D call: TRBD1 (5 bases). Germline V CDR1 and CDR2: LGHNA, YSLEER. The CDR3 has 15 residues. In DNA, the CDR3 is TGCGCCAGCAGCCAAGGACAGTCTGCGGCCAACGTCCTGACTTTC. Amino acids: CASSQGQSAANVLTF.

The chain is built from TRBV7-6 and TRBJ2-1; tentatively, D is TRBD1 (5 bases). The CDR3 consists of 13 residues. Trimming removed 4 bases at V and 6 bases at J, with 10 bases between. Germline V gives CDR1 SGHVS, CDR2 FNYEAQ. In nucleotides, the CDR3 is TGTGCCAGCAGCTCGAAGGGGCCCAATGAGCAGTTCTTC. The encoded protein is CASSSKGPNEQFF.

This sequence joins TRBV5-1 and TRBJ1-4; D remains unclear. CDR3 size: 14 residues. The V and J ends lost 5 bases and 6 bases respectively, with 14 bases between them. CDR1 and CDR2 (germline): SGHRS, YFSETQ. The CDR3 DNA reads TGCGCCAGCAGGCCCGCTACCTTTGATGAAAAACTGTTTTTT. Its translation is CASRPATFDEKLFF. Full variable domain (outside the CDR3, taken from reference TRBV5-1 and TRBJ1-4): KAGVTQTPRYLIKTRGQQVTLSCSPISGHRSVSWYQQTPGQGLQFLFEYFSETQRNKGNFPGRFSGRQFSNSRSEMNVSTLELGDSALYLCASRPATFDEKLFFGSGTQLSVL.

This chain links TRBV7-2 with TRBJ2-2; 12 positions agree with TRBD2. This CDR3 is built from 17 residues. Germline CDR1 SGHTA, CDR2 FQGNSA. V gave up 1 base and J gave up 4 bases; unmatched junction bases: 4. This chain's CDR3 is CASSLVLAGGSTGELFF. The CDR3 nucleotides read TGTGCCAGCAGCTTAGTTCTAGCGGGGGGGAGCACCGGGGAGCTGTTTTTT.

This chain joins TRBV27 and TRBJ1-2, with 9 bases lining up with TRBD1. V shed 2 bases, J shed 2 bases, and the junction held 6 bases outside the gene matches. Per the germline V gene, CDR1 is MNHEY and CDR2 is SMNVEV (reference sequence). This CDR3 has 16 amino acids. CDR3 nucleotide sequence: TGTGCCAGCAGTTTAGACAGGGGGGGGTCAAACTATGGCTACACCTTC. It codes for CASSLDRGGSNYGYTF.

V is TRBV5-6 and J is TRBJ2-5; D is perhaps TRBD2 (5 bases). The CDR3 covers 16 residues. Per the germline V gene, CDR1 is SGHDT and CDR2 is YYEEEE. Trimming took 0 bases from V and 5 from J, leaving 17 bases between them. In DNA, the CDR3 is TGTGCCAGCAGCTTGGTTGGACTTGAAGGATGGGAGACCCAGTACTTC. It codes for CASSLVGLEGWETQYF.

The genes are TRBV5-6 and TRBJ1-6; D is uncertain. Germline V lookup: CDR1 SGHDT, CDR2 YYEEEE. The length of the CDR3 is 14 residues. Trimming took off 2 bases at V and 3 bases at J, with 6 bases between the two ends. The CDR3, as DNA: TGTGCCAGCAGCTTCCCAGACTATAATTCACCCCTCCACTTT. This codes for CASSFPDYNSPLHF. The full variable domain, in which reference TRBV5-6 and TRBJ1-6 provide the parts outside the CDR3, is DAGVTQSPTHLIKTRGQQVTLRCSPKSGHDTVSWYQQALGQGPQFIFQYYEEEERQRGNFPDRFSGHQFPNYSSELNVNALLLGDSALYLCASSFPDYNSPLHFGNGTRLTVT.

This rearrangement joins TRBV30 to TRBJ1-1; possible D gene TRBD1, 5 bases. The CDR3 contains 14 residues. CDR1 and CDR2 (germline): GTSNPN, SVGIG (reference sequence). V was shortened by 2 bases and J by 0 bases, with 10 bases between the two germline ends. CDR3 DNA sequence: TGTGCCTGGAGTACAGGCAGCCTGAACACTGAAGCTTTCTTT. Translating it yields CAWSTGSLNTEAFF. Variable domain in full (rest from reference TRBV30 and TRBJ1-1): SQTIHQWPATLVQPVGSPLSLECTVEGTSNPNLYWYRQAAGRGLQLLFYSVGIGQISSEVPQNLSASRPQDRQFILSSKKLLLSDSGFYLCAWSTGSLNTEAFFGQGTRLTVV.

The chain links TRBV6-6 to TRBJ1-5, with D possibly being TRBD1 (5 bases). The CDR3 length is 12 residues. Deletions cut 5 bases from V and 6 bases from J, with 8 bases between. Germline CDR1 MNHNY, CDR2 SVGAGI (reference sequence). The CDR3 is CASSQGPQPQHF. The CDR3 DNA sequence: TGTGCCAGCAGTCAGGGTCCTCAGCCCCAGCATTTT.

V gene TRBV4-3 combines with J gene TRBJ2-7, with D possibly being TRBD1 or TRBD2 (5 bases each). The germline CDR1 and CDR2 sequences are LGHNA and YSLEER. The CDR3 has 17 residues. Trimming left V 2 bases short and J 4 bases short, with 21 bases between. This chain's CDR3 is CASSQSSRLGRRYEQYF. CDR3 coding DNA: TGCGCCAGCAGCCAAAGTTCCCGGTTGGGACGGAGATACGAGCAGTACTTC.

This clone was seen once. At one end the junction does not follow the germline gene, possibly because of a read error. The CDR3 sequence: CAWSSGTGRHF. DNA for the CDR3: TGTGCCTGGAGTTCGGGGACAGGGCGTCACTTC. The chain couples TRBV30 to TRBJ1-2; 9 bases are a match to TRBD1. The germline CDR1 and CDR2 sequences are GTSNPN and SVGIG (reference sequence). The CDR3 has 11 residues. Full variable domain (rest looked up from reference TRBV30 and TRBJ1-2): SQTIHQWPATLVQPVGSPLSLECTVEGTSNPNLYWYRQAAGRGLQLLFYSVGIGQISSEVPQNLSASRPQDRQFILSSKKLLLSDSGFYLCAWSSGTGRHFGSGTRLTVV.

The chain links TRBV6-6 to TRBJ2-1; D ambiguous. This CDR3 has 13 residues. The V gene lost 1 base and the J gene lost 4 bases, with 5 bases spanning the gap. The V gene's germline CDR1 is MNHNY and CDR2 SVGAGI (reference sequence). Here the CDR3 reads CASSYFPYNEQFF. For the CDR3, the DNA is TGTGCCAGCAGTTACTTCCCTTACAATGAGCAGTTCTTC.

The chain combines TRBV5-1 with TRBJ2-5; 8 nucleotides align to TRBD1. The CDR3 runs to 15 residues. J lost 3 bases, V lost 9 bases, and 13 bases had no gene match. Germline-derived CDR1 and CDR2 are SGHRS and YFSETQ. CDR3 bases: TGCGCCACCTGCCTCCAGGGGGCGCGAGAAGAGACCCAGTACTTC. It specifies CATCLQGAREETQYF.

Details on this clone: At the DNA level, this CDR3 is encoded by other sequences in the same sample as well. The chain is built from TRBV28 and TRBJ1-1; no reliable D call. The germline V gene encodes CDR1 MDHEN and CDR2 SYDVKM. The CDR3 consists of 13 residues. The ends were cut back, 3 bases at V and 2 bases at J, with 7 bases in the middle. This CDR3 is CASSLFANTEAFF. CDR3 in DNA: TGTGCCAGCAGTTTGTTTGCTAACACTGAAGCTTTCTTT. The full variable domain, rest sourced from reference TRBV28 and TRBJ1-1, is DVKVTQSSRYLVKRTGEKVFLECVQDMDHENMFWYRQDPGLGLRLIYFSYDVKMKEKGDIPEGYSVSREKKERFSLILESASTNQTSMYLCASSLFANTEAFFGQGTRLTVV.

This clone turned up a few times. The chain employs TRBV19 and TRBJ1-1; D unclear. The CDR3 runs 12 residues. The germline V and J ends were trimmed by 5 bases and 1 base, with 5 bases remaining between them. The germline V gene has CDR1 LNHDA and CDR2 SQIVND (reference sequence). The CDR3 here is CASSYGNTEAFF. The CDR3 DNA reads as TGTGCCAGTAGTTATGGGAACACTGAAGCTTTCTTT.

V usage is TRBV14 and J usage is TRBJ1-1; 9 bases map to TRBD1. CDR1 and CDR2 (germline): SGHDN, FVKESK. The length of the CDR3 is 16 residues. J gave up 11 bases and V 1 base, and 14 bases lay outside the gene matches. The CDR3 bases are TGTGCCAGCAGCCAAGTCGGTACAGGGGGCCACAGACCGGCTTTCTTT. It is translated as CASSQVGTGGHRPAFF.

This clone was picked up a small number of times. The chain recombines TRBV5-1 with TRBJ2-1; either TRBD1 or TRBD2 may fit D (6 bases each). Germline CDR1 reads SGHRS; CDR2 reads YFSETQ. With 0 bases removed from V and 4 bases from J, the gap between germline ends came to 11 bases. The CDR3 sequence is 15 residues long. For the CDR3, the DNA is TGCGCCAGCAGCTTGGACGGGGGCTTATACAATGAGCAGTTCTTC. Residues: CASSLDGGLYNEQFF.

This clone came up a few times. The gene calls are TRBV14 and TRBJ1-2; a possible D gene is TRBD1 (6 bases). The ends were cut back, 3 bases at V and 1 base at J, with 12 bases in the middle. This CDR3 is built from 15 residues. Per the germline V gene, CDR1 is SGHDN and CDR2 is FVKESK. DNA of the CDR3: TGTGCCAGCAGCCAGGTGGACAGCTTTAACTATGGCTACACCTTC. Translation gives CASSQVDSFNYGYTF.

The chain carries TRBV27 and TRBJ2-1, with 10 nucleotides matching TRBD2. V lost 3 bases, J lost 7 bases, and 6 bases stayed unmatched. CDR3 length equals 15 residues. Germline V CDR1 and CDR2: MNHEY, SMNVEV (reference sequence). The CDR3 region has the DNA TGTGCCAGCAGTTTCATAGCGGGGGGTGCGAATGAGCAGTTCTTC. Its protein product is CASSFIAGGANEQFF.

The chain recombines TRBV19 with TRBJ2-5; 7 bases are shared with TRBD2. The CDR3 loop spans 14 amino acids. Germline V gene sequence: CDR1 LNHDA, CDR2 SQIVND (reference sequence). V shed 3 bases, J shed 5 bases, and the junction held 6 bases outside the gene matches. The CDR3 nucleotides read TGTGCCAGTAGTATTGGGGGAGCGGGGGAGACCCAGTACTTC. As protein: CASSIGGAGETQYF. The variable domain in full, completed from reference TRBV19 and TRBJ2-5, reads DGGITQSPKYLFRKEGQNVTLSCEQNLNHDAMYWYRQDPGQGLRLIYYSQIVNDFQKGDIAEGYSVSREKKESFPLTVTSAQKNPTAFYLCASSIGGAGETQYFGPGTRLLVL.

V usage is TRBV28 and J usage is TRBJ2-5; 10 bases match TRBD2. Germline V CDR1 and CDR2: MDHEN, SYDVKM. The junction had 17 bases not matched to a gene; V was cut back by 5 bases and J by 2 bases. This CDR3 has 19 residues. The CDR3 DNA sequence: TGTGCCAGCAGTGAGGCTAGCGGGGGCTCCCACTCAGTACAAGAGACCCAGTACTTC. Translated, it gives CASSEASGGSHSVQETQYF.

This chain uses TRBV28 with TRBJ1-6; 7 bases match TRBD1. The CDR3 sequence is 15 residues long. The germline CDR1 and CDR2 sequences are MDHEN and SYDVKM. Losses at the gene ends were 5 bases for V and 8 bases for J; bases not matched to a gene: 9. The CDR3 sequence is CASSLRQGGDSPLHF. CDR3 nucleotide sequence: TGTGCCAGCAGTCTTAGACAGGGCGGTGATTCACCCCTCCACTTT.

The chain recombines TRBV7-2 with TRBJ1-1, with TRBD1 matching 7 bases. J lost 5 bases, V lost 5 bases, and 14 bases had no gene match. This CDR3 comprises 16 residues. The germline V gene encodes CDR1 SGHTA and CDR2 FQGNSA. The CDR3 nucleotides read TGTGCCAGCAGCCTCCGGGACAGCCAGTTGTGGACTGAAGCTTTCTTT. Its protein is CASSLRDSQLWTEAFF.

This sequence joins TRBV5-4 and TRBJ1-2, with D uncertain. Germline assignment: CDR1 SGHNT and CDR2 YYREEE (reference sequence). Trimming stripped 2 bases from V and 0 bases from J, with 8 bases between. This CDR3 has 14 amino acids. The CDR3 reads CASSFTATNYGYTF. In DNA form, the CDR3 reads TGTGCCAGCAGCTTTACGGCGACTAACTATGGCTACACCTTC.

The CDR3 nucleotides are TGTGCCAGCAGTTCGGTCCCGGGACAGGGAGGTGGAGCTTCAGCTTTCTTT. Translated: CASSSVPGQGGGASAFF. The chain joins TRBV28 to TRBJ1-1; TRBD1 aligns across 9 bases. There are 17 residues in the CDR3. J lost 10 bases, V lost 4 bases, and 19 bases had no gene match. CDR1 is MDHEN and CDR2 is SYDVKM in the germline V gene.

The V gene is TRBV5-1, the J gene TRBJ2-3, with 10 bases identical to TRBD2. V lost 3 bases and J lost 4; bases outside the gene matches: 2. The CDR3 contains 14 residues. CDR1 and CDR2 from the germline V gene are SGHRS and YFSETQ. The chain's CDR3 is CASSSTSGADTQYF. In nucleotides, the CDR3 is TGCGCCAGCAGCTCAACTAGCGGGGCAGATACGCAGTATTTT.

The J gene is TRBJ1-3, the V gene TRBV11-2, with D perhaps TRBD1 (5 bases). V dropped 8 bases and J dropped 4 bases, with 18 bases sitting between them. Germline lookup yields CDR1 SGHAT and CDR2 FQNNGV. The CDR3 consists of 15 residues. The CDR3: CASAPGGHRGNTIYF. CDR3 nucleotide sequence: TGTGCCAGCGCCCCGGGAGGGCACAGGGGAAACACCATATATTTT.